This TCR beta chain emerged from a study of T cell repertoires in cytomegalovirus infection (dated by TCRdb to about 2019). The study in broad terms: Alongside well-studied HLA-B-restricted epitopes, the peptide stimulations were aimed at recently identified HLA-C-restricted CMV epitopes, whose presentation resists viral immunomodulation. Donor HLA type was relevant to the analysis, because carriage of CMV infection together with the matching HLA type was indicated by public TCR beta signatures. Points the paper makes about the study in general: The ex vivo response was dominated by HLA-C-restricted CMV-specific TCR beta clonotypes, which also provided the single most frequent clonotype in two of eight donors. Cumulative frequency of public TCR beta family members discriminated carriers of CMV infection plus the relevant HLA type in this cohort and an independent roughly 340-donor cohort.

This clonotype was seen a few times. No cognate antigen has been identified for it. The record has no base qualities; no much larger clone is one base away. The intended sense of this specimen's treatment or condition label: in vitro stimulation with specific CMV peptide epitopes to enrich CMV-specific T cells. Sequencing instrument: Illumina HiSeq 1500. TCRdb reprocessing: public reads trimmed at Q25 with fastp, clones called with MiXCR, in-frame beta chains kept. One record per CDR3 amino acid sequence lists the most common genes and DNA. This sample gives some 800,000 distinct CDR3 sequences in total; approximately 32% of them show up just once. The ten most abundant clones make up under 15% of the sample. This clonotype originated in a human donor in good health (CMV status not recorded). Some clones in this sample may be carry-over from other donors' samples. The sample consisted of cultured CD8+ T cells from PBMCs, taken from culture after CMV antigen stimulation.

The DNA is as follows: TGTGCCAGCAGTGAAACCAGCCAGGGGGCCCGCCGGCAGTACGTC. Its protein is CASSETSQGARRQYV. The V and J segments used are TRBV6-1 and TRBJ2-7; 8 junctional bases match TRBD1. The germline V end is reduced by 2 bases and the J end by 9 bases; junction bases left unmatched: 12. Measured from the cysteine to the valine, the CDR3 is 15 residues long. The DNA shown is the 45-base CDR3, in frame from base 1. CDR1 and CDR2 are read off the germline V gene as MNHNS and SASEGT.